The 21 T cell receptor beta chains listed next were all sequenced from one sample in a study of response to subunit inactivated influenza vaccine. TCRdb fed the RT-PCR reads into MiXCR, producing one record per CDR3 protein. There are approximately 700,000 distinct CDR3 sequences in the sample; approximately 14% occur only once, and approximately 10% lies in the top ten. The material sequenced was PBMCs from blood, taken 11 to 12 days after vaccination. Every receptor here comes from a man aged 50-60 years who received an inactivated influenza vaccine.

In this sample, this clonotype turned up a few times. V and J are TRBV12-3 or TRBV12-4 and TRBJ1-5; tentatively, D is TRBD1 (6 bases). The CDR3 loop spans 14 amino acids. V was clipped by 6 bases and J by 3 bases, with 12 bases between them. CDR3 nucleotides: TGTGCCAGCAGCACCCGGGACACCAATCAGCCCCAGCATTTT. Its protein is CASSTRDTNQPQHF.

This chain links TRBV12-3 or TRBV12-4 with TRBJ2-5; D tentatively fits TRBD1 or TRBD2 (5 bases each). The germline V and J ends were trimmed by 5 bases and 5 bases, with 15 bases remaining between them. The CDR3 is 14 amino acids. The DNA for the CDR3 is TGTGCCAGCAGTCTATTGGGGTGGGGGGAGACCCAGTACTTC. It encodes CASSLLGWGETQYF.

The chain links TRBV18 to TRBJ2-2, with 9 bases lining up with TRBD2. V lost 1 base to trimming and J lost 6 bases; unmatched junction nucleotides: 12. Germline CDR1 reads KGHSH; CDR2 reads LQKENI. This CDR3 comprises 18 residues. The CDR3 region is CASSPRLATSGGAGELFF. The CDR3 coding sequence is TGTGCCAGCTCACCACGACTGGCGACTAGCGGTGGAGCCGGGGAGCTGTTTTTT.

This clonotype was recorded a few times. The chain links TRBV4-2 to TRBJ2-1; D is possibly TRBD1 or TRBD2 (5 bases each). The CDR3 is 16 amino acids. The germline CDR1 and CDR2 sequences are LGHNA and YNFKEQ. Trimming shortened V by 1 base and J by 5 bases, and 15 bases separated the two germline ends. Written as DNA, the CDR3 is TGTGCCAGCAGCCAAGCTCCAGGGAGCGGAAACAATGAGCAGTTCTTC. The encoded protein is CASSQAPGSGNNEQFF.

This rearrangement joins TRBV7-2 to TRBJ2-7; 12 nucleotides agree with TRBD2. The CDR3 sequence is 15 residues long. Germline V CDR1 and CDR2: SGHTA, FQGNSA. Trimming at V came to 5 bases and at J to 4 bases, leaving 6 bases not matched to a gene. CDR3 nucleotide sequence: TGTGCCAGCAGCAAGCTAGCGGGGGGGGGATACGAGCAGTACTTC. This sequence encodes CASSKLAGGGYEQYF.

A few counts support this clonotype. V usage is TRBV7-2 and J usage is TRBJ1-2; D unresolved. The germline V gene encodes CDR1 SGHTA and CDR2 FQGNSA. The CDR3 is made up of 14 amino acids. The V end was cut by 8 bases, the J end by 5 bases, with 18 bases between. The CDR3 loop is CASLVIGKWYGYTF. CDR3 sequence (DNA): TGTGCCAGCTTAGTTATCGGGAAATGGTATGGCTACACCTTC.

This clonotype has a handful of counts. The chain carries TRBV7-2 and TRBJ2-2; the D gene is possibly TRBD2 (7 bases). CDR3 length equals 16 residues. Germline values: CDR1 SGHTA, CDR2 FQGNSA. Between the trimmed V and J ends, which lost 7 bases and 2 bases, there was a span of 17 bases. CDR3 nucleotides: TGTGCCAGCACCAAGGGGGGGAGGGTCAACACCGGGGAGCTGTTTTTT. It encodes CASTKGGRVNTGELFF.

This clonotype has at least ten counts. The chain employs TRBV4-2 and TRBJ2-1; weak D call: TRBD2 (5 bases). This CDR3 has 15 amino acids. Germline values: CDR1 LGHNA, CDR2 YNFKEQ. Trimming shortened V by 0 bases and J by 3 bases, and 9 bases separated the two germline ends. The chain's CDR3 is CASSQDKRGYNEQFF. The CDR3 bases are TGTGCCAGCAGCCAAGATAAACGGGGCTACAATGAGCAGTTCTTC.

A few counts support this clonotype. V usage is TRBV9 and J usage is TRBJ2-7; no reliable D call. V was cut by 1 base and J by 0 bases, with 11 bases left in between. CDR1 SGDLS and CDR2 YYNGEE come from the germline V gene. This CDR3 region has 15 residues. The CDR3 protein is CASSVSPSSSYEQYF. DNA for the CDR3: TGTGCCAGCAGCGTAAGTCCTTCTTCCTCCTACGAGCAGTACTTC.

This chain joins TRBV19 and TRBJ2-2; a weak D match, TRBD1 (6 bases). The CDR3 length is 15 residues. Trimming removed 5 bases from V and 6 bases from J, with 16 bases in between. Germline CDR1 reads LNHDA; CDR2 reads SQIVND (reference sequence). As DNA, the CDR3 is TGTGCCAGTAGTGTTGGGGGCGCCCACGCCGGGGAGCTGTTTTTT. This encodes CASSVGGAHAGELFF.

This clonotype was observed many times. V is TRBV6-2 or TRBV6-3 and J is TRBJ2-4; TRBD1 might be the D (5 bases). The CDR3 length is 12 residues. V gave up 2 bases and J gave up 8 bases, with 7 bases separating them. Germline lookup yields CDR1 MNHEY and CDR2 SVGEGT. The CDR3 is CASSYSRDIQYF. The CDR3 nucleotides read TGTGCCAGCAGTTACAGCAGGGACATTCAGTACTTC.

V usage is TRBV14 and J usage is TRBJ2-1; 8 nucleotides agree with TRBD1. The germline V gene has CDR1 SGHDN and CDR2 FVKESK. The CDR3 covers 15 residues. Trimming removed 4 bases from V and 9 bases from J; junction bases left unmatched: 11. The DNA for the CDR3 is TGTGCCAGCAGCCCAATGACAGGGGCGGCTAGTGAGCAGTTCTTC. Translating gives CASSPMTGAASEQFF.

The chain combines TRBV28 with TRBJ2-3; D is tentatively TRBD1 or TRBD2 (6 bases each). The CDR3 is made up of 15 amino acids. V gave up 6 bases and J gave up 1 base, with 14 bases separating them. The germline V gene encodes CDR1 MDHEN and CDR2 SYDVKM. In nucleotides, the CDR3 is TGTGCCAGCAGCCCAGCAGGGGAGGGCACAGATACGCAGTATTTT. Translation: CASSPAGEGTDTQYF.

The chain links TRBV20-1 to TRBJ2-7; 7 bases are shared with TRBD2. V lost 1 base and J lost 7; bases outside the gene matches: 13. The CDR3 is made up of 15 amino acids. Germline loops: CDR1 DFQATT, CDR2 SNEGSKA (reference sequence). The CDR3 region is CSARGDRAPGGEQYF. The CDR3 DNA reads as TGCAGTGCTAGAGGGGACCGGGCTCCCGGGGGGGAGCAGTACTTC.

This chain joins TRBV7-3 and TRBJ2-5; D possibly matches TRBD1 or TRBD2 (5 bases each). This CDR3 spans 15 amino acids. In germline, CDR1 is SGHTA, CDR2 FQGTGA. Between the trimmed V and J ends, which lost 5 bases and 4 bases, there was a span of 17 bases. The CDR3 protein is CASSESGTRGETQYF. CDR3 nucleotide sequence: TGTGCCAGCAGCGAGTCCGGGACCCGAGGAGAGACCCAGTACTTC. The full variable domain, completed using reference TRBV7-3 and TRBJ2-5, is GAGVSQTPSNKVTEKGKYVELRCDPISGHTALYWYRQSLGQGPEFLIYFQGTGAADDSGLPNDRFFAVRPEGSVSTLKIQRTERGDSAVYLCASSESGTRGETQYFGPGTRLLVL.

A few counts support this clonotype. The rearrangement joins TRBV2 to TRBJ2-1; 12 nucleotides line up with TRBD2. CDR3 length: 17 amino acids. With V trimmed by 3 bases and J by 10 bases, 13 bases remained unmatched. Per germline, CDR1 SNHLY and CDR2 FYNNEI. CDR3 sequence (DNA): TGTGCCAGCAGTGACCGACTAGCGGGGGCCCCATTGTCGGAGCAGTTCTTC. This sequence encodes CASSDRLAGAPLSEQFF.

The chain recombines TRBV28 with TRBJ2-5; no clear D gene. Germline loops: CDR1 MDHEN, CDR2 SYDVKM. With 4 bases removed from V and 7 bases from J, the gap between germline ends came to 13 bases. This CDR3 contains 13 residues. CDR3 in amino acids: CASSYTDRVTQYF. The CDR3 DNA reads as TGTGCCAGCAGTTACACCGATAGGGTGACCCAGTACTTC.

The rearrangement joins TRBV19 to TRBJ2-7, with 11 bases aligning to TRBD1. V dropped 3 bases and J dropped 4; count of bases not matched to a gene: 5. The CDR3 spans 15 residues. CDR1 LNHDA and CDR2 SQIVND come from the germline V gene (reference sequence). The CDR3 DNA follows: TGTGCCAGTAGTATGGTTGGGACAGGGGGATACGAGCAGTACTTC. Encoded protein: CASSMVGTGGYEQYF.

The chain combines TRBV5-1 with TRBJ2-1; 7 nucleotides agree with TRBD2. CDR1 is SGHRS, CDR2 YFSETQ, per germline. This CDR3 is built from 16 residues. Trimming at V came to 0 bases and at J to 4 bases, leaving 7 bases not matched to a gene. The CDR3 region has the DNA TGCGCCAGCAGCTTGGAGGGGCGGGGGAGATACAATGAGCAGTTCTTC. Protein product: CASSLEGRGRYNEQFF.

This chain links TRBV7-2 with TRBJ1-1; D remains unclear. Germline V gene sequence: CDR1 SGHTA, CDR2 FQGNSA. This CDR3 comprises 13 residues. V was shortened by 3 bases and J by 6 bases, with 11 bases between the two germline ends. In nucleotides, the CDR3 is TGTGCCAGCAGCTTCGTAACTGTCCCTGAAGCTTTCTTT. Its protein is CASSFVTVPEAFF.

The chain carries TRBV6-5 and TRBJ1-5; D ambiguous. Germline CDR1 reads MNHEY; CDR2 reads SVGAGI. V was pared by 0 bases and J by 3 bases, with 9 bases between. The CDR3 extends over 15 amino acids. CDR3 sequence (DNA): TGTGCCAGCAGTTACTCGTATAGACCCAATCAGCCCCAGCATTTT. It translates to CASSYSYRPNQPQHF.